These 4 T cell receptor beta chains originate from one sample sequenced in a study of T-cell reconstitution after alpha-beta-depleted transplantation in children (dated by TCRdb to 2016 to 2017). The receptor library was made with PCR. For sequencing, an Illumina HiSeq 2500 was employed. Molecular barcoding was employed in the preparation of TCR libraries, with unique molecular identifiers being used to normalize TCRbeta repertoire quantification. Using fastp trimming at Q25 and MiXCR clonotype assembly, TCRdb reanalyzed the public sequencing data and kept in-frame beta chains. When rows share a CDR3 protein, they turn into one entry using the most common DNA and genes. Here the sample has about 600,000 distinct CDR3 sequences; more than 9% occur a single time. Of the sample, roughly 4% is held by the ten largest clones. The sample in question was PBMCs from the stem cell graft donor, obtained from the stem cell graft. These receptors were obtained from a human donor who donated a stem cell graft to a child with acute myeloid leukemia.

This clonotype was counted between two and nine times. The chain has TRBV29-1 and TRBJ2-7; 7 positions agree with TRBD1. From germline, CDR1 is SQVTM and CDR2 ANQGSEA. The trim removed 7 bases at V and 4 bases at J, leaving 10 bases unmatched. CDR3 length: 13 residues. This CDR3 is CSGGRDSVYEQYF. In nucleotides, the CDR3 is TGCAGCGGTGGCCGGGACAGCGTTTACGAGCAGTACTTC.

V gene TRBV24-1 combines with J gene TRBJ2-7; 11 nucleotides align to TRBD1. Per germline, CDR1 KGHDR and CDR2 SFDVKD. V dropped 5 bases and J dropped 4; count of bases not matched to a gene: 0. CDR3 size: 13 residues. The CDR3 region is CATSGDRGYEQYF. The CDR3 region has the DNA TGTGCCACCAGTGGGGACAGGGGGTACGAGCAGTACTTC.

This clonotype was detected ten times or more. V and J are TRBV29-1 and TRBJ2-7; D remains ambiguous. V was trimmed by 7 bases and J by 3 bases, leaving 16 bases between them. CDR3 length equals 13 residues. Germline V CDR1 and CDR2: SQVTM, ANQGSEA. The DNA for the CDR3 is TGCAGCGCCCTGGACCCTAATGACTACGAGCAGTACTTC. Translating gives CSALDPNDYEQYF.

The chain couples TRBV10-3 to TRBJ1-2, with 8 bases fitting TRBD1. The V gene end was trimmed by 6 bases and the J gene end by 0 bases; junction bases not matched to a gene: 3. CDR3 length: 14 amino acids. CDR1 is ENHRY, CDR2 SYGVKD, per germline. CDR3 region: CAISRTGTNYGYTF. The DNA of the CDR3 is TGTGCCATCAGCAGGACAGGGACTAACTATGGCTACACCTTC.